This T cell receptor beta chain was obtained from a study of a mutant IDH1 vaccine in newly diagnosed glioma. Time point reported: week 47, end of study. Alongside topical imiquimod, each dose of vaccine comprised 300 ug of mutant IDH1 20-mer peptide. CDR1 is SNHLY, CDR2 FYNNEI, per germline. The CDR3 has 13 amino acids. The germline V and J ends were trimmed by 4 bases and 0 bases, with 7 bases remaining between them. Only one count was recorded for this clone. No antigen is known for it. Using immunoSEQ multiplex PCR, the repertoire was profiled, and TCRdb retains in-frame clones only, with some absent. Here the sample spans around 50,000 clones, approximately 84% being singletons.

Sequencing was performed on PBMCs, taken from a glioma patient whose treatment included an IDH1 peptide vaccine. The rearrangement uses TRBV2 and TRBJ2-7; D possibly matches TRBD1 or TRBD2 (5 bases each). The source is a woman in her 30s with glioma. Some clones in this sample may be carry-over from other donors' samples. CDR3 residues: CASSAGTSYEQYF. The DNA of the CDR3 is TGTGCCAGCAGTGCCGGGACCTCCTACGAGCAGTACTTC.